The sequence of this TCR beta chain was determined in a study of blood T cell repertoires in COVID-19 (dated by TCRdb to the early 2020s). Concerning the study at large: The collaborator samples originated in the United States, Italy and Spain and spanned the acute and convalescent phases of COVID-19. The repertoires were released in a freely available public database meant as a resource for research on the immune response to SARS-CoV-2. The sample metadata nearly always contained a de-identified subject ID, COVID-19 status, age in years and sex. Samples came from the ongoing ImmuneRACE study (first 160 participants) plus 1,254 subjects from 6 global collaborators. Deeply sampled blood TCRbeta repertoires from subjects exposed to, actively infected with, or recovered from COVID-19 were included in the dataset. The prospective study material was composed of cDNA or gDNA derived from T cells, B-cell-depleted T cells, or PBMCs. Where available, HLA class I and class II types were taken from metadata supplied by the sample provider and were not determined by assay-based typing.

At the junction V is shortened by 5 bases and J by 6 bases, with 19 bases in between. CDR1 and CDR2 (SGHDN, FVKESK) derive from the germline V gene. The CDR3, from cysteine to phenylalanine, totals 15 residues. Of all the DNA, just the CDR3 is kept, 45 bases in frame from base 1. This clone has only one observation. Its antigen is still unknown. No quality values exist for individual bases; no much larger clone is one base distant. TCRbeta CDR3 regions were amplified from genomic DNA by means of the immunoSEQ Assay, a bias-controlled multiplex PCR. For the original study's pipeline: The number of nucleated cells in each sample was estimated by amplification of reference gene primers within the assay. To quantify the absolute abundance of each unique TCRbeta CDR3 rearrangement, sequence reads were collapsed and filtered. For each sample, productive Simpson clonality was calculated by taking the square root of Simpson's diversity index across productive rearrangements. This immuneACCESS table, as held by TCRdb, lists in-frame sequences with V and J called but not all clones. Of the missing ones, under half trace to an unresolved V gene in checked studies; the others have no known cause. That table furnishes V, J and clone size, whereas the DNA furnished D and trimming. This sample comprises about 42,000 clones, about 86% of them detected only once. Of the sample, approximately 60% falls within the top ten clones.

Each collaborating institution followed its own protocols to collect whole blood in K2EDTA tubes. Collaborator samples were shipped for TCRbeta analysis as frozen whole blood, isolated PBMCs, or DNA extracted from either sample type. Overall study results and their limits: The quantity of clinical and demographic metadata differed by source and by participant and was supplied without curation.

The chain is encoded by TRBV14 joined to TRBJ1-2; the D gene assignment is ambiguous. The TCR comes from a man aged 65 to 85 with acute or convalescent COVID-19. The specimen was peripheral blood. This receptor carries the CDR3 CASSLTPMGSNGYTF. The nucleotides are TGTGCCAGCAGCTTAACCCCGATGGGGAGTAATGGCTACACCTTC.